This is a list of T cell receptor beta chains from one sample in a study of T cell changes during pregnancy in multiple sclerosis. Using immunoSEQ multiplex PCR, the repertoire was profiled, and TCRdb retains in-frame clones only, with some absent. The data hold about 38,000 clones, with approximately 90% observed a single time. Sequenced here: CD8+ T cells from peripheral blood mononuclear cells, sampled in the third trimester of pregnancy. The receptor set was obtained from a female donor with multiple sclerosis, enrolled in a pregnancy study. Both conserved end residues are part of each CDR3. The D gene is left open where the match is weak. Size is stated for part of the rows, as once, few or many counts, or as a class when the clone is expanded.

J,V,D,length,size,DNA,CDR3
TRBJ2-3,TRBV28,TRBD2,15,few,TGTGCCAGCAGTTTCGTGGTAGCGGGGGTGAATACGCAGTATTTT,CASSFVVAGVNTQYF
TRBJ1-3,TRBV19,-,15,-,TGTGCCAGTAGTATCCAGACACTCTCTGGAAACACCATATATTTT,CASSIQTLSGNTIYF
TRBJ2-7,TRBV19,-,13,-,TGTGCCAGTCGAGACAGTTTCTCCTACGAGCAGTACTTC,CASRDSFSYEQYF
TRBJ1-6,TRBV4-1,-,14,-,TGCGCCAGCAGCCCCGCGACAGGAGGATCACCCCTCCACTTT,CASSPATGGSPLHF
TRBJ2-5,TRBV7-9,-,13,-,TGTGCCAGCAGCCCACCCGGCCAAGAGACCCAGTACTTC,CASSPPGQETQYF
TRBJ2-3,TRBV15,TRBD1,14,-,TGTGCCACCAGCGGACAGGGTAACACAGATACGCAGTATTTT,CATSGQGNTDTQYF
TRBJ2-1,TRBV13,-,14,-,TGTGCCAGCAGCTCCTTCCGGAGCTACAATGAGCAGTTCTTC,CASSSFRSYNEQFF
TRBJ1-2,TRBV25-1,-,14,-,TGTGCCAGCAGTGACCTCTGGACAGACTATGGCTACACCTTC,CASSDLWTDYGYTF
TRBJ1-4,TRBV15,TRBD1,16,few,TGTGCCACCAGCAGGGAGTCAGGGACAGGGAATGAAAAACTGTTTTTT,CATSRESGTGNEKLFF
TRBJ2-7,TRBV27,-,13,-,TGTGCCAGTTCCCAGGGAAAAACCTACGAGCAGTACTTC,CASSQGKTYEQYF
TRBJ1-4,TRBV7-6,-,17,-,TGTGCCAGCAGCTTACTGGGCAGTCTAGCCGAACCTGAAAAACTGTTTTTT,CASSLLGSLAEPEKLFF
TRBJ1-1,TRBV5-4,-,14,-,TGTGCCAGCAGCTTGGAGGCAGGTAACACTGAAGCTTTCTTT,CASSLEAGNTEAFF
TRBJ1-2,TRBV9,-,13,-,TGTGCCAGCAGCCCAGGACGGGGGTATGGCTACACCTTC,CASSPGRGYGYTF
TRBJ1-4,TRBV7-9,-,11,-,TGTGCCAGTAGGACTGGCGAAAAACTGTTTTTT,CASRTGEKLFF
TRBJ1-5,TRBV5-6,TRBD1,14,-,TGTGCCAGCAGCTTTCTCCAGGGGGATCAGCCCCAGCATTTT,CASSFLQGDQPQHF
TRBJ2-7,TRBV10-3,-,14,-,TGTGCCATCAGACCAGACAGGATCCTTTACGAGCAGTACTTC,CAIRPDRILYEQYF
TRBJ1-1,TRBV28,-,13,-,TGTGCCAGCAGTTTACTGAGGAACACTGAAGCTTTCTTT,CASSLLRNTEAFF